The rows below give T cell receptor beta chains drawn from one sample of a study of shared clonotypes between healthy human individuals. Produced via immunoSEQ multiplex PCR; TCRdb's table is partial and in-frame only. The repertoire holds about 1.1 million clones, with around three quarters as singletons. Sequenced sample: memory CD4+ T cells from PBMCs. These receptors all come from a man younger than 35 in good health. Some clones in this sample may be carry-over from other donors' samples. The CDR3 runs from the conserved cysteine through the conserved F or W. D genes are given only for firm matches. Clone size is stated in some rows and not others, as once, few, many or a class when expanded.

d_call j_call v_call clone_size cdr3_nt cdr3_aa
- TRBJ1-1 TRBV6-5 few TGTGCCAGCAGCCGCCAGGGACGGAACACTGAAGCTTTCTTT CASSRQGRNTEAFF
TRBD1 TRBJ1-3 TRBV5-4 - TGTGCCAGCAGCTCGGGACAGCCCCGCTCTGGAAACACCATATATTTT CASSSGQPRSGNTIYF
TRBD1 TRBJ1-5 TRBV5-1 once TGCGCCAGCAGCTTGGGTCCCCTAACAGGGGCCTTCAATCAGCCCCAGCATTTT CASSLGPLTGAFNQPQHF
TRBD1 TRBJ1-5 TRBV28 - TGTGCCAGCAGTTTACTGGACAGGGCCTCTAATCAGCCCCAGCATTTT CASSLLDRASNQPQHF
- TRBJ2-7 TRBV5-1 - TGCGCCAGCAGCTTGGTGGCTAGCGGACAGTACGAGCAGTACTTC CASSLVASGQYEQYF
TRBD2 TRBJ2-3 TRBV5-1 - TGCGCCAGCAGCCCTTGGGGGGAGGGAAGAGGACCAGATACGCAGTATTTT CASSPWGEGRGPDTQYF
- TRBJ2-2 TRBV27 - TGTGCCAGCCGGACCGGGGAGCTGTTTTTT CASRTGELFF
- TRBJ1-4 TRBV9 - TGTGCCAGCAGCGGCAGGGATAATGAAAAACTGTTTTTT CASSGRDNEKLFF
TRBD1 TRBJ1-4 TRBV5-1 - TGCGCCAGCAGCTTATCCCAGGGGGCAGTTTCGAGTGAAAAACTGTTTTTT CASSLSQGAVSSEKLFF
TRBD1 TRBJ2-4 TRBV2 few TGTGCCAGCAGCCGGGACAGGGGTGACATTCAGTACTTC CASSRDRGDIQYF
- TRBJ1-2 TRBV6-5 - TGTGCCAGCAGGCAGACCAAAAATGCCTATGGCTACACCTTC CASRQTKNAYGYTF
- TRBJ2-7 TRBV28 - TGTGCCAGCAGTTTCTTTACTCGGACTCCCACCTACGAGCAGTACTTC CASSFFTRTPTYEQYF
TRBD1 TRBJ1-1 TRBV7-9 - TGTGCCAGCAGCCCAGGGGGGTATCCGGCTTTCTTT CASSPGGYPAFF
TRBD2 TRBJ2-3 TRBV30 - TGTGCCTGGAGTAGCGGGGGGGGCACAGATACGCAGTATTTT CAWSSGGGTDTQYF
- TRBJ1-3 TRBV28 few TGTGCCAGCAGCCCTCTAGCAAAGGCCATATATTTT CASSPLAKAIYF
TRBD1 TRBJ1-6 TRBV2 few TGTGCCAGCAGTGAGAGAACAGGGGACTCACCCCTCCACTTT CASSERTGDSPLHF